A selection of T cell receptor beta chains follows, all from one sample in a study of T cell changes during pregnancy in multiple sclerosis. Produced via immunoSEQ multiplex PCR; TCRdb's table is partial and in-frame only. The table has about 79,000 clones, just over 90% seen once; the top ten hold approximately 0.47%. The source was CD4+ T cells from peripheral blood mononuclear cells, collected in the second trimester of pregnancy. These receptors originate from a female donor with multiple sclerosis, enrolled in a pregnancy study. Each CDR3 is given with its conserved first and last residue. Fields, in order: CDR3 length, clone size, V gene, D gene, J gene, CDR3 protein, CDR3 DNA. The D gene is left open where the match is weak. Expanded clones get a size class; other rows say once, few or many, or leave the size out.

16	-	TRBV4-3	-	TRBJ2-1	CASSQDAGLRYNEQFF	TGCGCCAGCAGCCAAGATGCGGGGCTCCGCTACAATGAGCAGTTCTTC
14	-	TRBV27	TRBD1	TRBJ1-4	CASSLGQGAQKLFF	TGTGCCAGCAGTTTAGGGCAGGGGGCGCAAAAACTGTTTTTT
15	-	TRBV27	TRBD2	TRBJ2-2	CASSLEAGPTGELFF	TGTGCCAGCAGTTTAGAAGCGGGACCCACCGGGGAGCTGTTTTTT
11	-	TRBV30	-	TRBJ1-2	CAWSVAGGYTF	TGTGCCTGGAGTGTAGCGGGTGGCTACACCTTC
14	once	TRBV6-5	-	TRBJ2-7	CASSYSGGRYEQYF	TGTGCCAGCAGTTACTCGGGAGGCCGCTACGAGCAGTACTTC
13	-	TRBV6-1	-	TRBJ1-2	CASSEAGLYGYTF	TGTGCCAGCAGTGAAGCGGGACTCTATGGCTACACCTTC
16	-	TRBV5-1	TRBD2	TRBJ2-2	CASSPFAGDGTGELFF	TGCGCCAGCAGCCCTTTCGCGGGAGACGGCACCGGGGAGCTGTTTTTT
13	-	TRBV7-6	TRBD1	TRBJ1-1	CASSATTGNEAFF	TGTGCCAGCAGCGCGACGACAGGGAATGAAGCTTTCTTT
13	-	TRBV10-3	TRBD2	TRBJ2-2	CAIPRGDTGELFF	TGTGCCATCCCCCGGGGGGATACCGGGGAGCTGTTTTTT
16	-	TRBV13	TRBD2	TRBJ2-1	CASSSHIAGGSGEQFF	TGTGCCAGCAGCTCCCATATAGCGGGAGGGTCGGGTGAGCAGTTCTTC
16	-	TRBV7-3	TRBD1	TRBJ2-7	CASSSLTGTGLYEQYF	TGTGCCAGCAGCTCGCTTACCGGGACAGGACTCTACGAGCAGTACTTC
15	-	TRBV6-5	-	TRBJ2-1	CASSYIAGSYNEQFF	TGTGCCAGCAGTTACATCGCGGGGTCCTACAATGAGCAGTTCTTC
13	-	TRBV7-6	TRBD1	TRBJ2-7	CASSPGQGGEQYF	TGTGCCAGCAGCCCCGGACAGGGCGGGGAGCAGTACTTC
16	-	TRBV15	-	TRBJ2-3	CATSRGTSASTDTQYF	TGTGCCACCAGCAGAGGGACATCCGCTAGCACAGATACGCAGTATTTT
14	once	TRBV5-6	TRBD2	TRBJ2-7	CASSPREGRYEQYF	TGTGCCAGCAGCCCCCGGGAGGGCCGCTACGAGCAGTACTTC
13	-	TRBV18	-	TRBJ1-1	CASSPFHGSEAFF	TGTGCCAGCTCACCTTTTCACGGGTCAGAAGCTTTCTTT